This is a list of T cell receptor beta chains from one sample in a study of PD-1 blockade in classical Hodgkin lymphoma. Assay: immunoSEQ multiplex PCR; the TCRdb copy retains only in-frame clones and omits some. The profile shows about 22,000 clones, less than 85% of them singletons. Material: peripheral blood mononuclear cells (PBMCs), obtained before the second cycle of nivolumab. These receptors were obtained from a human donor with classical Hodgkin lymphoma. The CDR3 runs from the conserved cysteine through the conserved F or W. A D gene is named only where the DNA matches it firmly.

>13|TRBV29-1|.|TRBJ1-1
CSAQWAPNTEAFF
TGCAGCGCCCAGTGGGCGCCGAACACTGAAGCTTTCTTT
>16|TRBV6-5|TRBD2|TRBJ2-5
CASSSWGLAVQETQYF
TGTGCCAGCAGTTCATGGGGACTAGCGGTACAAGAGACCCAGTACTTC
>16|TRBV11-2|TRBD2|TRBJ2-7
CASSLLSGGTSYEQYF
TGTGCCAGCAGCTTATTGTCGGGAGGCACCTCCTACGAGCAGTACTTC
>13|TRBV27|.|TRBJ2-2
CASSGKNTGELFF
TGTGCCAGCAGCGGAAAGAACACCGGGGAGCTGTTTTTT
>10|TRBV29-1|.|TRBJ2-1
CSVRNNEQFF
TGCAGCGTTCGAAACAATGAGCAGTTCTTC
>13|TRBV5-1|.|TRBJ2-7
CASSLDGSYEQYF
TGCGCCAGCAGCTTGGACGGTTCCTACGAGCAGTACTTC
>12|TRBV6-5|.|TRBJ2-7
CASSFTGSEQYF
TGTGCCAGCAGTTTTACAGGGTCCGAGCAGTACTTC
>14|TRBV4-1|.|TRBJ2-7
CASSLRQGGYEQYF
TGCGCCAGCAGCCTCAGACAGGGAGGGTACGAGCAGTACTTC
>13|TRBV29-1|TRBD1|TRBJ1-2
CSVEIDRVRGYTF
TGCAGCGTTGAAATTGACAGGGTGAGGGGCTACACCTTC
>16|TRBV2|TRBD1|TRBJ2-1
CASSGGVNRGINEQFF
TGTGCCAGCAGTGGGGGTGTTAACAGGGGAATCAATGAGCAGTTCTTC
>11|TRBV30|.|TRBJ1-4
CAWSVGEKLFF
TGTGCCTGGAGTGTAGGTGAAAAACTGTTTTTT